This entry lists 8 T cell receptor beta chains sequenced from one sample in a study of a mutant IDH1 vaccine in newly diagnosed glioma. Regarding time point: week 35, safety follow-up. Every single dose of the vaccine, 300 ug of mutant IDH1 20-mer peptide, came with topical imiquimod. This table comes from immunoSEQ multiplex PCR, and its TCRdb copy is limited to in-frame clones, with some not included. This table holds about 69,000 clones, more than 75% found once. No antigen has been identified for these receptors. The sequencing here drew on PBMCs, taken from a glioma patient whose treatment included an IDH1 peptide vaccine. The receptors come from a man between 25 and 39 years old with glioma.

This sequence joins TRBV4-1 and TRBJ1-2, with D possibly matching TRBD1 (6 bases). The V end lost 2 bases, the J end lost 2 bases, and 9 bases lay between the germline ends. The germline CDR1 and CDR2 sequences are MGHRA and YSYEKL. The CDR3 is made up of 14 amino acids. The CDR3 is CASSQNRVNYGYTF. The CDR3 DNA sequence: TGCGCCAGCAGCCAAAACAGGGTGAACTATGGCTACACCTTC.

With regard to this clone: The same CDR3 is also encoded by other DNA sequences in this sample. The V call is TRBV20-1, the J call TRBJ1-4, with D hard to call. Germline values: CDR1 DFQATT, CDR2 SNEGSKA (reference sequence). CDR3 length equals 11 residues. The CDR3 is CSALENEKLFF. CDR3 DNA: TGCAGCGCATTGGAGAATGAAAAACTGTTTTTT.

This chain links TRBV2 with TRBJ1-1; D call uncertain. This CDR3 has 13 amino acids. CDR1 is SNHLY and CDR2 is FYNNEI in the germline V gene. Trimming removed 5 bases at V and 8 bases at J, with 15 bases between. The CDR3 DNA reads as TGTGCCAGCAGTATGGCCCGTTCGGGAGAAGCTTTCTTT. Residues: CASSMARSGEAFF.

The chain carries TRBV5-1 and TRBJ1-1; D might be TRBD1 (6 bases). Germline CDR1 SGHRS, CDR2 YFSETQ. The germline V and J ends were trimmed by 0 bases and 2 bases, with 11 bases remaining between them. The CDR3 is made up of 15 amino acids. CDR3 loop: CASSLEWGLNTEAFF. In nucleotides, the CDR3 is TGCGCCAGCAGCTTGGAGTGGGGGCTAAACACTGAAGCTTTCTTT.

The chain links TRBV7-9 to TRBJ2-6, with D possibly being TRBD1 or TRBD2 (5 bases each). The CDR3 has 16 amino acids. The V gene's germline CDR1 is SEHNR and CDR2 FQNEAQ (reference sequence). The V end was cut by 1 base, the J end by 6 bases, with 13 bases between. Here the CDR3 reads CASSLGGDEEANVLTF. The CDR3 DNA is TGTGCCAGCAGCTTAGGTGGGGACGAGGAGGCCAACGTCCTGACTTTC.

The gene calls are TRBV11-2 and TRBJ2-3; no clear D gene. Trimming cost V 0 bases and J 0 bases, with 7 bases left between them. The CDR3 runs 15 residues. In germline, CDR1 is SGHAT, CDR2 FQNNGV. The CDR3 here is CASSLEGPSTDTQYF. The CDR3 bases are TGTGCCAGCAGCTTAGAGGGCCCCAGCACAGATACGCAGTATTTT.

This chain links TRBV7-8 with TRBJ2-1; 10 bases map to TRBD1. Germline trimming cut 5 bases from V and 5 bases from J; bases unmatched to any gene: 12. Germline values: CDR1 SGHVS, CDR2 FQNEAQ. This CDR3 region has 17 residues. In nucleotides, the CDR3 is TGTGCCAGCAGCCTTCCCCGGGACAGGGGAAGGAACAATGAGCAGTTCTTC. Its protein product is CASSLPRDRGRNNEQFF.

This CDR3 is CASSGGAGNTIYF. As DNA, the CDR3 is TGTGCCAGCAGCGGAGGGGCTGGAAACACCATATATTTT. The chain carries TRBV9 and TRBJ1-3; the D gene is possibly TRBD1 (5 bases). The CDR3 spans 13 residues. Germline loops: CDR1 SGDLS, CDR2 YYNGEE. Trimming shortened V by 3 bases and J by 2 bases, and 6 bases separated the two germline ends.